This T cell receptor (beta chain) was identified in a study of response to subunit inactivated influenza vaccine (dated by TCRdb to the late 2010s). About the study as a whole: The study used deep quantitative T cell receptor repertoire profiling to track responses to a trivalent subunit inactivated influenza vaccine. Broad study findings and their caveats: It was suggested by the authors that each seasonal influenza vaccination may recruit only a limited number of new T cells.

Libraries were built with RT-PCR. Data came from an Illumina HiSeq 2500. Using fastp trimming at Q25 and MiXCR clonotype assembly, TCRdb reanalyzed the public sequencing data and kept in-frame beta chains. Rows are combined by CDR3 protein, so each entry shows the most common genes and DNA. The sample table records approximately 730,000 distinct CDR3 sequences; approximately 15% of these occur just once. Less than 7% of the sample comes from the top ten. V sheds 2 bases and J sheds 0 bases, leaving 8 bases between their ends. The CDR3 runs 15 residues from the cysteine to the phenylalanine. Of all the DNA, just the CDR3 is kept, 45 bases in frame from base 1. This clonotype showed up just a few times. Its cognate antigen has yet to be identified. No qualities accompany the bases; no much larger clone lies one base away.

The source material was PBMCs from blood, sampled 14 to 15 days before vaccination. This clonotype was sampled from a man between 50 and 59 years old who received an inactivated influenza vaccine. Donor details come from another sample of the same person, matched by shared clones. The chain is assembled from TRBV12-3 or TRBV12-4 and TRBJ1-3; too little of a D gene remains to name it. The CDR3 here reads CASSLNWGSGNTIYF. Read as DNA, the sequence is TGTGCCAGCAGTTTAAACTGGGGCTCTGGAAACACCATATATTTT.